The 8 T cell receptor beta chains listed next were all sequenced from one sample in a study of blood T cells in healthy people across ages (dated by TCRdb to 2013 to 2016). Library preparation employed 5' RACE. Sequencing used an Illumina HiSeq 2500. The second PCR ran for roughly 6 to 11 cycles and used a J-beta primer mix along with a sample-barcoded 5' primer. TCRdb took the public reads, trimmed them with fastp at Q25, ran MiXCR for clone calling and kept in-frame beta chains. Duplicate CDR3 protein sequences are folded into a single record with the most common DNA and genes. In all, the sample holds fewer than 800,000 distinct CDR3 sequences, and 32% of those were seen once. The ten largest make up about 16% of the sample. Material: blood. The receptor set was obtained from a woman older than 75 in good health. Donor details come from another sample of the same person, matched by shared clones.

There are many counts of this clonotype. The V and J genes are TRBV4-2 and TRBJ2-5; 11 nucleotides match TRBD2. Germline V gene lookup returns CDR1 LGHNA and CDR2 YNFKEQ. After removal of 2 bases from V and 5 bases from J, the junction contained 4 bases not matched to a gene. The CDR3 sequence is 15 residues long. The CDR3 protein is CASSQTSGGRETQYF. As DNA, the CDR3 is TGTGCCAGCAGCCAAACTAGCGGGGGTCGGGAGACCCAGTACTTC.

V usage is TRBV12-3 or TRBV12-4 and J usage is TRBJ1-5; no reliable D call. Trimming cost V 2 bases and J 4 bases, with 9 bases left between them. This CDR3 comprises 14 residues. CDR3 sequence (DNA): TGTGCCAGCAGTTTAAGCCCGGCTAATCAGCCCCAGCATTTT. Translating it yields CASSLSPANQPQHF.

This clonotype turned up a few times. This CDR3 reads CASRWRAWREENTEAFF. CDR3 DNA: TGTGCCAGCAGGTGGAGGGCCTGGAGGGAGGAAAACACTGAAGCTTTCTTT. The chain is built from TRBV2 and TRBJ1-1; no firm D call. Germline V CDR1 and CDR2: SNHLY, FYNNEI. The CDR3 loop spans 17 amino acids. The ends were cut back, 6 bases at V and 2 bases at J, with 22 bases in the middle. Supplemented by reference TRBV2 and TRBJ1-1, the full variable domain reads EPEVTQTPSHQVTQMGQEVILRCVPISNHLYFYWYRQILGQKVEFLVSFYNNEISEKSEIFDDQFSVERPDGSNFTLKIRSTKLEDSAMYFCASRWRAWREENTEAFFGQGTRLTVV.

This clonotype was counted many times. The chain is built from TRBV27 and TRBJ2-1, with D tentatively TRBD1 (6 bases). The germline V gene encodes CDR1 MNHEY and CDR2 SMNVEV (reference sequence). The CDR3 runs 15 residues. V was shortened by 2 bases and J by 12 bases, with 20 bases between the two germline ends. CDR3 loop: CASSLRDTPGWVQFF. The CDR3 DNA sequence: TGTGCCAGCAGTTTAAGGGACACTCCAGGATGGGTGCAGTTCTTC.

This clonotype showed up just a few times. This may be a read error: a much more frequent sequence differs by one nucleotide. The chain couples TRBV5-1 to TRBJ2-1; 9 bases are shared with TRBD2. The assigned J gene may be wrong: the sequence end matches TRBJ2-7 better. CDR1 is SGHRS, CDR2 YFSETQ, per germline. The CDR3 spans 15 residues. The CDR3 DNA sequence: TGCGCCAGCAGCTTGGAGACTAGCGGATACAATGAGCAGTACTTC. It is translated as CASSLETSGYNEQYF.

This clonotype was seen many times. The chain uses TRBV6-4 and TRBJ1-1; tentatively, D is TRBD1 (6 bases). Trimming stripped 6 bases from V and 1 base from J, with 15 bases between. CDR1 and CDR2 from the germline V gene are MRHNA and SNTAGT. The CDR3 consists of 15 residues. CDR3 nucleotides: TGTGCCAGCAGCCGGGACACAGGAGGGAACACTGAAGCTTTCTTT. Translating it yields CASSRDTGGNTEAFF.

The rearrangement joins TRBV11-3 to TRBJ2-1; 7 bases match TRBD2. Germline V gives CDR1 SGHNT, CDR2 YENEEA. The V segment lost 4 bases and the J segment 7 bases; nucleotides outside the gene matches: 7. The CDR3 length is 14 residues. CDR3 sequence reads: CASSSRLAQNEQFF. CDR3 DNA: TGTGCCAGCAGCTCCCGACTAGCTCAGAATGAGCAGTTCTTC.

This clonotype was recorded a few times. This chain connects TRBV28 to TRBJ2-2, with D maybe TRBD2 (6 bases). V lost 7 bases, J lost 4 bases, and 22 bases lay in between. The germline V gene encodes CDR1 MDHEN and CDR2 SYDVKM. There are 17 residues in the CDR3. The CDR3 DNA reads TGTGCCAGCAATGTGGGGGATAGGGCAGCGGGCACCGGGGAGCTGTTTTTT. It yields the protein CASNVGDRAAGTGELFF.